These 8 T cell receptor beta chains came from one sample sequenced in a study of cytomegalovirus exposure and HLA in healthy donors. PCR was performed using 60 Vbeta and 13 Jbeta primers. The method was immunoSEQ multiplex PCR; TCRdb's version includes in-frame clones alone and lacks a portion of them. The table lists 200,000 to 250,000 clones. Sequenced: PBMCs. These receptors were obtained from a woman aged 25 to 39 in good health and CMV-seropositive.

The chain recombines TRBV7-9 with TRBJ1-5; D is undetermined. V was clipped by 5 bases and J by 0 bases, with 2 bases between them. Germline-derived CDR1 and CDR2 are SEHNR and FQNEAQ (reference sequence). The CDR3 is 12 residues long. The DNA for the CDR3 is TGTGCCAGCAGCCGTAGCAATCAGCCCCAGCATTTT. As protein: CASSRSNQPQHF.

The gene calls are TRBV7-2 and TRBJ2-5; TRBD2 matches at 8 bases. Per the germline V gene, CDR1 is SGHTA and CDR2 is FQGNSA. V was pared by 4 bases and J by 4 bases, with 11 bases of the junction left unmatched. This CDR3 is 16 amino acids long. CDR3: CASSSRGLGGGETQYF. The CDR3 DNA is TGTGCCAGCAGCTCTAGGGGACTCGGGGGGGGAGAGACCCAGTACTTC.

The chain uses TRBV27 and TRBJ1-2; D is possibly TRBD1 (6 bases). Germline V gives CDR1 MNHEY, CDR2 SMNVEV (reference sequence). V was pared by 6 bases and J by 0 bases, with 14 bases between. The CDR3 consists of 15 residues. The chain's CDR3 is CASSFTGPPNYGYTF. CDR3 nucleotide sequence: TGTGCCAGCAGCTTTACAGGGCCACCTAACTATGGCTACACCTTC.

J is TRBJ2-2 and V is TRBV5-6; D unclear. From germline, CDR1 is SGHDT and CDR2 YYEEEE. V lost 5 bases and J 0 bases, leaving 11 bases between the germline ends. CDR3 size: 15 residues. The CDR3 reads CASRSAPPNTGELFF. The CDR3 bases are TGTGCCAGCAGGTCCGCGCCTCCGAACACCGGGGAGCTGTTTTTT. Together with reference TRBV5-6 and TRBJ2-2, the CDR3 gives the full variable domain: DAGVTQSPTHLIKTRGQQVTLRCSPKSGHDTVSWYQQALGQGPQFIFQYYEEEERQRGNFPDRFSGHQFPNYSSELNVNALLLGDSALYLCASRSAPPNTGELFFGEGSRLTVL.

This rearrangement joins TRBV9 to TRBJ2-5; TRBD1 matches at 7 bases. With 3 bases clipped from V and 2 bases from J, the junction kept 10 bases outside the gene matches. Germline CDR1 reads SGDLS; CDR2 reads YYNGEE. The length of the CDR3 is 16 residues. The CDR3 here is CASSATGVGGQETQYF. In DNA form, the CDR3 reads TGTGCCAGCAGCGCAACAGGGGTAGGGGGACAAGAGACCCAGTACTTC.

The V and J genes are TRBV6-1 and TRBJ2-4; TRBD2 agrees at 10 bases. The CDR3 extends over 17 amino acids. With 4 bases clipped from V and 0 bases from J, the junction kept 6 bases outside the gene matches. Germline assignment: CDR1 MNHNS and CDR2 SASEGT. CDR3 nucleotide sequence: TGTGCCAGCAGTGGGCTAGCGGGGGTACTAGCCAAAAACATTCAGTACTTC. Its protein product is CASSGLAGVLAKNIQYF.

As DNA, the CDR3 is TGTGCCAGCAGCTTAGGGAGGGGCACCATATATTTT. Amino acid sequence: CASSLGRGTIYF. The chain employs TRBV7-9 and TRBJ1-3; D perhaps matches TRBD1 (5 bases). Germline values: CDR1 SEHNR, CDR2 FQNEAQ (reference sequence). The CDR3 covers 12 residues. With 1 base removed from V and 9 bases from J, the gap between germline ends came to 7 bases.

The chain links TRBV4-2 to TRBJ1-4, with 7 nucleotides matching TRBD1. Germline CDR1 LGHNA, CDR2 YNFKEQ. The CDR3 consists of 16 residues. The J segment lost 0 bases and the V segment lost 2 bases, leaving 3 bases of the junction unmatched. The CDR3 protein is CASSQFTGATNEKLFF. Here the CDR3 DNA reads TGTGCCAGCAGCCAATTCACAGGGGCAACTAATGAAAAACTGTTTTTT.